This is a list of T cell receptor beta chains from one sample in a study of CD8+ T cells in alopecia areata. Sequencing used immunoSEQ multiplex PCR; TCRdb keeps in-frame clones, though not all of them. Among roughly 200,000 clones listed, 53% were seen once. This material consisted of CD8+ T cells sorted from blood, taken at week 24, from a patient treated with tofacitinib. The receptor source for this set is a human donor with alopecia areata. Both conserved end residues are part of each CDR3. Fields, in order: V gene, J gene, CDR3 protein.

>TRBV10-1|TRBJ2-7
CASSEGLATEQYF
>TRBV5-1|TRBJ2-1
CASSSPRSSYNEQFF
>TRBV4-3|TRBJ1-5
CASSQERGGDQPQHF
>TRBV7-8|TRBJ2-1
CASSLDSGNDEQFF
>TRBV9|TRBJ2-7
CASSAPSSYEQYF
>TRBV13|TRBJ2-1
CASSSSDRAENNEQFF
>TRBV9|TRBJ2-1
CASSAGGNEQFF
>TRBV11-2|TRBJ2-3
CASSLVAGIGIGDTQYF
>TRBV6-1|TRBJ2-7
CASTDSYEQYF
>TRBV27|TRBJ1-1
CASSLSVEGYAEAFF
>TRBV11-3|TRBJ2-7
CASSQGTAQNKIYEQYF
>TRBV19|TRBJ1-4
CASTQGFEDEKLFF
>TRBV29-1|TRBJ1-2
CSVTTGDYYGYTF
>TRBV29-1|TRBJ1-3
CSVLGDSGNTIYF
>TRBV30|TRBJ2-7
CAWEDSHEQYF
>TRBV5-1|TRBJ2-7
CASSGSSGTAYEQYF
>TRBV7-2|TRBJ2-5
CASSLVRVSQYF
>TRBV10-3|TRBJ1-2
CASDPGTADGYTF
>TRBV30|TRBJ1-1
CAWGSGLVAFF
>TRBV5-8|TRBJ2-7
CASSLQGGSYEQYF
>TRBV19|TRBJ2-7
CASSWDSTYEQYF
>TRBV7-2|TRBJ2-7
CASSFDWSYEQYF
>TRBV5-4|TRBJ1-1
CASSLEGPRRNTEAFF
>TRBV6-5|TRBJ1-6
CASSQQGNSPLHF
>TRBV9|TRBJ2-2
CASSIGGAGELFF
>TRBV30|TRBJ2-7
CAWAPGQGNYEQYF
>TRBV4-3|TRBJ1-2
CASSQERNPAYGYTF
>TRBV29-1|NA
CSVEGGEAYEQYF
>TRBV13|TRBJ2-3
CASSPTGRTDTQYF
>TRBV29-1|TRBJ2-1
CSVEPESYNEQFF
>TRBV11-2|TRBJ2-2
CASSLDWELATGELFF
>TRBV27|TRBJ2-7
CASSLSGENRGEQYF
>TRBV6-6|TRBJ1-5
CASSLWTSNQPQHF
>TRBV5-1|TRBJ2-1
CASSSPTSGGSSYNEQFF
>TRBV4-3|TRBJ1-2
CASSRDRGTNYGYTF
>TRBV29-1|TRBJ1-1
CSVVRVGNTEAFF
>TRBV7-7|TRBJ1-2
CASSFTPRDRIGGYTF
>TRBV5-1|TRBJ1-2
CASSLREATYGYTF
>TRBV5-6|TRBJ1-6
CASRDTDASSYNSPLHF
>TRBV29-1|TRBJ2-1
CSLRDGEQFF
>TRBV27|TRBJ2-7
CASSLTFTGNSYEQYF
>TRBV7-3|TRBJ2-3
CASSQTGSGTDTQYF
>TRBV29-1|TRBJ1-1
CSVESGSTEAFF
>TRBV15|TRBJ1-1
CATSRDHVGMNTEAFF